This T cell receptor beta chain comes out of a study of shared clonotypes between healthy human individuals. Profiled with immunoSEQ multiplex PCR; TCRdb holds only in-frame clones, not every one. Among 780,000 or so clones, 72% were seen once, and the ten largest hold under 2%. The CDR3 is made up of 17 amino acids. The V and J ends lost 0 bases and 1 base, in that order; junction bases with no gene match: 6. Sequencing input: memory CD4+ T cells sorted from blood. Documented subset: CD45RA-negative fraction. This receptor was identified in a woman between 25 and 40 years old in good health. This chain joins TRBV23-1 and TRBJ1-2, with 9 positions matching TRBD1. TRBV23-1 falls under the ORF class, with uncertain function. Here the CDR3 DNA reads TGCGCCAGCAGTCAATCATCACAGGGGGCAAGTAACTATGGCTACACCTTC. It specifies CASSQSSQGASNYGYTF.